A single sample is the source of the 27 T cell receptor beta chains below, sequenced in a study of blood T cells in healthy people across ages. A sample-barcoded 5' primer and a J-beta primer mix were used in a second PCR of roughly 6 to 11 cycles. Via MiXCR, TCRdb re-called the 5' RACE reads, giving one row per CDR3 protein. The data hold 650,000 to 1,000,000 distinct CDR3 sequences, with approximately 35% observed a single time. Sequenced sample: blood. The receptor source for this set is a man between 18 and 35 years old in good health.

About this clonotype itself: Just one base apart from a much larger clone, this may be a read error. The rearrangement links TRBV29-1 to TRBJ2-7, with 7 positions matching TRBD1. In germline, CDR1 is SQVTM, CDR2 ANQGSEA. The CDR3 is 13 residues long. In nucleotides, the CDR3 is TGCAGCGTACAGACAGGGACCTCCTACGAGCAGGACTTC. Encoded protein: CSVQTGTSYEQDF.

In DNA form, the CDR3 reads TGTGCCAGCAATAGACTAGCGGGAAACGGGGAGCTGTTTTTT. Its translation is CASNRLAGNGELFF. This chain links TRBV6-6 with TRBJ2-2, with 11 bases aligning to TRBD2. Trimming removed 7 bases from V and 7 bases from J; junction bases left unmatched: 5. This CDR3 region has 14 residues. Germline assignment: CDR1 MNHNY and CDR2 SVGAGI (reference sequence).

This clonotype was detected only a few times. The chain has TRBV7-2 and TRBJ1-5, with 9 bases matching TRBD1. The CDR3 loop spans 15 amino acids. CDR1 is SGHTA, CDR2 FQGNSA, per germline. The junction had 9 bases not matched to a gene; V was cut back by 6 bases and J by 6 bases. CDR3 residues: CASSLTGGYGQPQHF. DNA of the CDR3: TGTGCCAGCAGTTTAACAGGGGGCTACGGTCAGCCCCAGCATTTT.

In this sample, this clonotype turned up once. The chain has TRBV12-3 or TRBV12-4 and TRBJ2-3, with 8 bases aligning to TRBD2. The trim removed 6 bases at V and 3 bases at J, leaving 14 bases unmatched. CDR3 length equals 17 residues. CDR3 in DNA: TGTGCCAGCAGCGGGGACCTAACTAGCGGCAGAACAGATACGCAGTATTTT. Its translation is CASSGDLTSGRTDTQYF.

V gene TRBV2 combines with J gene TRBJ1-4; no reliable D call. Germline lookup yields CDR1 SNHLY and CDR2 FYNNEI. Deletions cut 8 bases from V and 10 bases from J, with 11 bases between. This CDR3 region has 11 residues. This CDR3 reads CASLTEAKLFF. As DNA, the CDR3 is TGTGCCAGCTTAACGGAGGCAAAACTGTTTTTT.

CDR3 sequence reads: CASSSRTDPYEQYF. The CDR3 nucleotides read TGTGCCAGCAGCTCCCGGACGGACCCCTACGAGCAGTACTTC. The V call is TRBV7-2, the J call TRBJ2-7; D unclear. The CDR3 sequence is 14 residues long. The germline V gene has CDR1 SGHTA and CDR2 FQGNSA. V dropped 4 bases and J dropped 2 bases, with 12 bases sitting between them.

This clonotype showed up just a few times. V and J are TRBV6-1 and TRBJ2-2; 8 bases align to TRBD2. J was trimmed by 3 bases and V by 6 bases; bases with no gene match: 15. This CDR3 has 18 residues. The germline gives CDR1 MNHNS, CDR2 SASEGT. CDR3 in DNA: TGTGCCAGCAGCCCCTTGCCCGGACGGGGGGGCCACACCGGGGAGCTGTTTTTT. It is translated as CASSPLPGRGGHTGELFF.

In its sample, this clonotype was seen many times. The V and J genes are TRBV20-1 and TRBJ2-1, with D perhaps being TRBD1 or TRBD2 (6 bases each). The ends were cut back, 3 bases at V and 3 bases at J, with 9 bases in the middle. This CDR3 is 13 amino acids long. The germline V gene encodes CDR1 DFQATT and CDR2 SNEGSKA (reference sequence). As DNA, the CDR3 is TGCAGTGCTAGGGGGGGCCGCTACAATGAGCAGTTCTTC. Protein sequence: CSARGGRYNEQFF.

Ten or more counts support this clonotype. V is TRBV20-1 and J is TRBJ1-1; a weak D match, TRBD1 (6 bases). CDR3 size: 14 residues. Trimming cost V 6 bases and J 1 base, with 15 bases left between them. Germline-derived CDR1 and CDR2 are DFQATT and SNEGSKA (reference sequence). CDR3 amino acids: CSASWTDSNTEAFF. CDR3 nucleotides: TGCAGTGCCAGCTGGACAGACTCGAACACTGAAGCTTTCTTT.

This chain uses TRBV20-1 with TRBJ1-2; no definite D call. The CDR3 is 17 amino acids. V lost 6 bases, J lost 5 bases, and 28 bases lay in between. Germline CDR1 reads DFQATT; CDR2 reads SNEGSKA (reference sequence). The CDR3 spells CSAPPDGGLNTGYGYTF. For the CDR3, the DNA is TGCAGTGCCCCCCCCGACGGAGGACTTAATACGGGGTATGGCTACACCTTC.

As concerns this clonotype: A much larger clone lies one base from this, so it may be a read error. CDR3 in DNA: TGTGCCAGCAGCACGACAGGGTTTGGGGTCACCTTTGGCTACCCTAAGGACATTCAGTACTTC. As protein: CASSTTGFGVTFGYPKDIQYF. The chain joins TRBV21-1 to TRBJ2-4; TRBD1, the table's D call, lacks a check against the DNA. TRBV21-1 is recorded as a pseudogene. The CDR3 runs 21 residues.

The chain has TRBV11-1 and TRBJ2-7, with TRBD1 as a possible D gene (5 bases). Germline CDR1 and CDR2: SGHAT and FQDESV (reference sequence). Trimming took off 3 bases at V and 6 bases at J, with 15 bases between the two ends. The length of the CDR3 is 14 residues. The CDR3 coding sequence is TGTGCCAGCAGCTTGGGTTCCAATAGGGGCGAGCAGTACTTC. As protein: CASSLGSNRGEQYF.

This chain uses TRBV27 with TRBJ2-4; 9 nucleotides agree with TRBD2. After removal of 6 bases from V and 4 bases from J, the junction contained 4 bases not matched to a gene. CDR3 length equals 14 residues. Germline loops: CDR1 MNHEY, CDR2 SMNVEV (reference sequence). The DNA for the CDR3 is TGTGCCAGCAGCGGTCTAGCGGGGAAAAACATTCAGTACTTC. It specifies CASSGLAGKNIQYF.

The V call is TRBV28, the J call TRBJ2-7, with D perhaps given as TRBD1 or TRBD2 (5 bases each). This CDR3 has 14 amino acids. CDR1 and CDR2 from the germline V gene are MDHEN and SYDVKM. Trimming removed 1 base at V and 3 bases at J, with 10 bases between. CDR3 in DNA: TGTGCCAGCAGTTTATTGGGGGAAAGCTACGAGCAGTACTTC. It is translated as CASSLLGESYEQYF.

V gene TRBV11-2 combines with J gene TRBJ1-1; a weak D match, TRBD1 (5 bases). Germline CDR1 reads SGHAT; CDR2 reads FQNNGV. Between the trimmed V and J ends, which lost 3 bases and 0 bases, there was a span of 14 bases. The CDR3 is 16 amino acids. The CDR3 sequence: CASSLHLGRLNTEAFF. CDR3 nucleotides: TGTGCCAGCAGCTTGCATTTGGGACGGTTGAACACTGAAGCTTTCTTT.

The chain couples TRBV7-8 to TRBJ2-1, with 8 bases fitting TRBD2. The CDR3 has 15 residues. The V gene end was trimmed by 5 bases and the J gene end by 8 bases; junction bases not matched to a gene: 11. Germline-derived CDR1 and CDR2 are SGHVS and FQNEAQ. As DNA, the CDR3 is TGTGCCAGCAGCAACCCGGGGGGGCCAGTCGATGAGCAGTTCTTC. This codes for CASSNPGGPVDEQFF.

Points on this clonotype: A much more abundant neighbour one base away suggests this may be a read error. V and J are TRBV10-3 and TRBJ1-2; TRBD1 matches at 7 bases. Germline V CDR1 and CDR2: ENHRY, SYGVKD. CDR3 size: 15 residues. CDR3 residues: CAISERGRGPSGCTF. In DNA, the CDR3 is TGTGCCATCAGTGAGAGGGGGCGCGGGCCAAGTGGCTGCACCTTC.

This chain joins TRBV28 and TRBJ2-7; TRBD1 matches 7 bases. With V trimmed by 5 bases and J by 5 bases, 9 bases remained unmatched. The CDR3 length is 14 residues. Germline V gene sequence: CDR1 MDHEN, CDR2 SYDVKM. CDR3 in amino acids: CASSQKDRVHEQYF. CDR3 nucleotides: TGTGCCAGCAGTCAGAAAGACAGGGTCCACGAGCAGTACTTC.

This clonotype was seen more than once but under ten times. The chain is built from TRBV28 and TRBJ1-2; 7 nucleotides match TRBD1. With 5 bases clipped from V and 6 bases from J, the junction kept 9 bases outside the gene matches. The CDR3 spans 14 residues. The germline gives CDR1 MDHEN, CDR2 SYDVKM. CDR3 nucleotides: TGTGCCAGCAGTCACCAACAGGGGCTGGATGGCTACACCTTC. Amino acid sequence: CASSHQQGLDGYTF.

This clonotype was seen a handful of times. The rearrangement joins TRBV2 to TRBJ2-5, with D maybe TRBD2 (6 bases). The CDR3 contains 14 residues. V was shortened by 3 bases and J by 11 bases, with 19 bases between the two germline ends. Germline V gene lookup returns CDR1 SNHLY and CDR2 FYNNEI. The CDR3 loop reads CASSESGDVNEQYF. In nucleotides, the CDR3 is TGTGCCAGCAGTGAGTCGGGGGATGTCAATGAGCAGTACTTC.

V is TRBV4-1 and J is TRBJ1-6, with D possibly being TRBD1 (6 bases). The CDR3 totals 15 residues. V was pared by 1 base and J by 7 bases, with 11 bases between. Germline CDR1 is MGHRA and CDR2 is YSYEKL. The CDR3, as DNA: TGCGCCAGCAGCCAAGTGACAGGCCTAAATTCACCCCTCCACTTT. Translated, it gives CASSQVTGLNSPLHF.

CDR3 protein: CSARRTVDTGELFF. The CDR3 DNA follows: TGCAGTGCTAGAAGGACAGTCGACACCGGGGAGCTGTTTTTT. This rearrangement joins TRBV20-1 to TRBJ2-2, with D perhaps matching TRBD1 (6 bases). Germline V gene sequence: CDR1 DFQATT, CDR2 SNEGSKA (reference sequence). CDR3 length: 14 amino acids. The V end lost 2 bases, the J end lost 3 bases, and 10 bases lay between the germline ends.

This clonotype was detected a few times. The chain employs TRBV18 and TRBJ2-5; D unresolved. Germline CDR1 reads KGHSH; CDR2 reads LQKENI. The CDR3 runs 13 residues. Trimming left V 4 bases short and J 2 bases short, with 8 bases between. The DNA for the CDR3 is TGTGCCAGCTCACGAGAAGTGCAAGAGACCCAGTACTTC. Protein product: CASSREVQETQYF.

With respect to this clonotype: A much larger clone lies a single base off, so this may be a read error. J is TRBJ2-3 and V is TRBV12-3 or TRBV12-4; the match to TRBD2 covers 7 bases. The CDR3 covers 16 residues. The CDR3 loop reads CTSSLTSSTSTDTQYF. DNA of the CDR3: TGTACCAGCAGCTTGACTAGCTCCACAAGCACAGATACGCAGTATTTT.

The CDR3 loop reads CASTGPANTWSSGNTIYF. The CDR3 region has the DNA TGTGCCAGCACGGGTCCAGCAAACACCTGGAGCTCTGGAAACACCATATATTTT. The chain uses TRBV12-3 or TRBV12-4 and TRBJ1-3; D not resolved. The V end lost 7 bases, the J end lost 0 bases, and 22 bases lay between the germline ends. The length of the CDR3 is 18 residues.

In regard to this clonotype: This may come from a read error, since a much larger clone is one base off. The rearrangement joins TRBV5-1 to TRBJ2-5, with D possibly TRBD2 on 6 matching bases. Deletions cut 7 bases from V and 11 bases from J, with 27 bases between. The CDR3 sequence is 15 residues long. Germline CDR1 is SGHRS and CDR2 is YFSETQ. The DNA for the CDR3 is TGCGCCAGCGGGGCGGGGACGAACTCCTACAATGAGCAGTACTTC. It translates to CASGAGTNSYNEQYF.

This clonotype came up a few times. The rearrangement links TRBV7-9 to TRBJ1-2; D is unclear. The CDR3 totals 16 residues. V was shortened by 5 bases and J by 5 bases, with 21 bases between the two germline ends. CDR1 and CDR2 (germline): SEHNR, FQNEAQ (reference sequence). The CDR3 coding sequence is TGTGCCAGCAGCCCAACCATACCACAGACGGCATATGGCTACACCTTC. Translating it yields CASSPTIPQTAYGYTF.